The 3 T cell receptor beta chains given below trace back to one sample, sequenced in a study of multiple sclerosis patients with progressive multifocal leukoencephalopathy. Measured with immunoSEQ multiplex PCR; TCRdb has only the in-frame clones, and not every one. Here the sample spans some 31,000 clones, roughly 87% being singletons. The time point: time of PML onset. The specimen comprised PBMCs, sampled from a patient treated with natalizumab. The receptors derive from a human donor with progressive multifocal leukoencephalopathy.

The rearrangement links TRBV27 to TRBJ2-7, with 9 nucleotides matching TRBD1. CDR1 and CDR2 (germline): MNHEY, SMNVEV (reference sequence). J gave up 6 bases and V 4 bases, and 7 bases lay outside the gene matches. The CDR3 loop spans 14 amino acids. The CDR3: CASSSSTGGVEQYF. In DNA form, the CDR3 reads TGTGCCAGCAGTTCATCGACAGGGGGAGTCGAGCAGTACTTC.

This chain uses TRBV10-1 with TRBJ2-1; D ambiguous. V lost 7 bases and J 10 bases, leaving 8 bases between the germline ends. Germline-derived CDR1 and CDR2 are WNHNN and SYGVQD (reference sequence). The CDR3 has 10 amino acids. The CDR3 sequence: CASIHTEQFF. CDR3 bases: TGCGCCAGCATCCACACCGAGCAGTTCTTC.

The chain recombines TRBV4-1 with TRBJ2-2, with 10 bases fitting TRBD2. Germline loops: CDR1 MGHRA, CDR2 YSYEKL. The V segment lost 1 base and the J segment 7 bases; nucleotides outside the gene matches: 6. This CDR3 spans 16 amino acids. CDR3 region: CASSQGLAGDGGELFF. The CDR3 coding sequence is TGCGCCAGCAGCCAAGGGCTAGCGGGAGATGGCGGGGAGCTGTTTTTT.